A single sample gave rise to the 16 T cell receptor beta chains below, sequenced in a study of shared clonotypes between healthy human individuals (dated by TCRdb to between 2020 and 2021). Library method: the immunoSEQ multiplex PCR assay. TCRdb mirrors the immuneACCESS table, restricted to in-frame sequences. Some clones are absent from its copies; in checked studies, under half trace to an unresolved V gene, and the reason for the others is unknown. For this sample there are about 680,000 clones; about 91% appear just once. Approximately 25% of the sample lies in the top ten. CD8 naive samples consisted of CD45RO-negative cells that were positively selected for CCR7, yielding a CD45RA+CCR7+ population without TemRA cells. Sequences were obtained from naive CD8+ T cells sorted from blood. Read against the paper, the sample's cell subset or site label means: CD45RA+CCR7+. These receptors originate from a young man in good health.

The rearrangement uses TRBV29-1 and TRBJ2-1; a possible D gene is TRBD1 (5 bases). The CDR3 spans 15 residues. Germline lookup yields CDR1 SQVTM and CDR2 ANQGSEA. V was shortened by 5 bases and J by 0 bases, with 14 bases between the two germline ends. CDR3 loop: CSVFSGAVSYNEQFF. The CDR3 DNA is TGCAGCGTTTTCTCTGGGGCTGTCTCCTACAATGAGCAGTTCTTC.

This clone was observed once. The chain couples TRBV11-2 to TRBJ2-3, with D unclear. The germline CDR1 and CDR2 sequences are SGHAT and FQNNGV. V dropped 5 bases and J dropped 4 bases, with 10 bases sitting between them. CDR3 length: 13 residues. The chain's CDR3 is CASSRRGADTQYF. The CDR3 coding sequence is TGTGCCAGCAGCCGCAGAGGAGCAGATACGCAGTATTTT.

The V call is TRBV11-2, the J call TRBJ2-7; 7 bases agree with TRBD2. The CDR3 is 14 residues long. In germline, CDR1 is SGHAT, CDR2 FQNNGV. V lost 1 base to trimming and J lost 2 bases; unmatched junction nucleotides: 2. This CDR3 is CASSLGGRTYEQYF. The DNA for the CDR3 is TGTGCCAGCAGCTTAGGCGGGAGAACCTACGAGCAGTACTTC.

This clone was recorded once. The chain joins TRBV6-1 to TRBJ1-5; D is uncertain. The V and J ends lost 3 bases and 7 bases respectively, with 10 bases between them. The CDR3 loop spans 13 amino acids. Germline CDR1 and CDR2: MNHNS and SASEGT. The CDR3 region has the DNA TGTGCCAGCAGTGATGCCCCCTCACAGCCCCAGCATTTT. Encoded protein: CASSDAPSQPQHF.

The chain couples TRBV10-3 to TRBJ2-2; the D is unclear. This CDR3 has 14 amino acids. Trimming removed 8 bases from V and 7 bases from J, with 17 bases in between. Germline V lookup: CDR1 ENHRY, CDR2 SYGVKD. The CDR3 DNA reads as TGTGCCATCGGAGTGGTGGAAGGTGTCGGGGAGCTGTTTTTT. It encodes CAIGVVEGVGELFF.

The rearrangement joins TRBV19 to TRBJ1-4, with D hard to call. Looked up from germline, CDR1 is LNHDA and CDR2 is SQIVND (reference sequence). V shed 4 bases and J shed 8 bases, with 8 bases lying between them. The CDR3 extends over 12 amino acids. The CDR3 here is CASSTSGEKLFF. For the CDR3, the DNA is TGTGCCAGTAGTACGTCCGGGGAAAAACTGTTTTTT.

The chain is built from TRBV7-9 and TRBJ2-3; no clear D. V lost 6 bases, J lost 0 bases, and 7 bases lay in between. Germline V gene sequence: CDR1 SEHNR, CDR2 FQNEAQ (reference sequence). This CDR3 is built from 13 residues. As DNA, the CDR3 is TGTGCCAGCAGGAAGTATAGCACAGATACGCAGTATTTT. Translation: CASRKYSTDTQYF.

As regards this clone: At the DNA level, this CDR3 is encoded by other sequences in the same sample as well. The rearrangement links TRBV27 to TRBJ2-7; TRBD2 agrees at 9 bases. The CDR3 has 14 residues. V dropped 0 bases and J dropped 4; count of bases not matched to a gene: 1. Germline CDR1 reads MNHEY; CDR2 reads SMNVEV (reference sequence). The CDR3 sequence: CASSLSAGGYEQYF. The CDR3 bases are TGTGCCAGCAGTTTATCTGCGGGAGGGTACGAGCAGTACTTC.

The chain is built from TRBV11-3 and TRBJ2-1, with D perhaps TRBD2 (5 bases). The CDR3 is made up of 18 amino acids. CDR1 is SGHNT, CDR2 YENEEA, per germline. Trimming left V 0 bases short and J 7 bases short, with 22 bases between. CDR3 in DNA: TGTGCCAGCAGCTTAGATGGGAGCTCCCCTAAGGTCGTGAATGAGCAGTTCTTC. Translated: CASSLDGSSPKVVNEQFF.

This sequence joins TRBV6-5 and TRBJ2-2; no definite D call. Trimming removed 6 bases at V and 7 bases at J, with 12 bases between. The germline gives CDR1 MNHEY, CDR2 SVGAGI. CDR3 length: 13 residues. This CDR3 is CASSAVDGGELFF. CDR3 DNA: TGTGCCAGCAGCGCTGTTGATGGCGGGGAGCTGTTTTTT.

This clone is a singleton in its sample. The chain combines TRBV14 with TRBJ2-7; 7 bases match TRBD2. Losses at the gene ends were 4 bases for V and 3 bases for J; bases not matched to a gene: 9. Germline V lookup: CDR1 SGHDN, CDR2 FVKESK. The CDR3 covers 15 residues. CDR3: CASSLHRSGYYEQYF. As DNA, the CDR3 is TGTGCCAGCAGCCTACATCGTAGCGGGTACTACGAGCAGTACTTC.

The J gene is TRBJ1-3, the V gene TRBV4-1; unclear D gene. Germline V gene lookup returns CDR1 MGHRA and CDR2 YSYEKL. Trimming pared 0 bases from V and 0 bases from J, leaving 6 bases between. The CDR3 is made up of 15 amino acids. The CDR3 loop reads CASSQENHSGNTIYF. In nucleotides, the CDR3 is TGCGCCAGCAGCCAAGAGAACCACTCTGGAAACACCATATATTTT.

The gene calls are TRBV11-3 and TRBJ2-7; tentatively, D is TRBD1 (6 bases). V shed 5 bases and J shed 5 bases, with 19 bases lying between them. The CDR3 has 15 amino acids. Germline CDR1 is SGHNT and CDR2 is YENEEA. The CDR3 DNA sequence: TGTGCCAGCAGCCCCCGGGGTGGGGGCAGGGACGAGCAGTACTTC. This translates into CASSPRGGGRDEQYF. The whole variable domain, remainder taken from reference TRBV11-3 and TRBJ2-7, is EAGVVQSPRYKIIEKKQPVAFWCNPISGHNTLYWYLQNLGQGPELLIRYENEEAVDDSQLPKDRFSAERLKGVDSTLKIQPAELGDSAVYLCASSPRGGGRDEQYFGPGTRLTVT.

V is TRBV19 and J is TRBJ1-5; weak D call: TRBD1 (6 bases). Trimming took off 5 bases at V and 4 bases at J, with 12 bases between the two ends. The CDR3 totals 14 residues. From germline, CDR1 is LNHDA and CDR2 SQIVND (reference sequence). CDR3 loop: CASSWGQGNQPQHF. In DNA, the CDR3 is TGTGCCAGTAGTTGGGGGCAGGGAAATCAGCCCCAGCATTTT.

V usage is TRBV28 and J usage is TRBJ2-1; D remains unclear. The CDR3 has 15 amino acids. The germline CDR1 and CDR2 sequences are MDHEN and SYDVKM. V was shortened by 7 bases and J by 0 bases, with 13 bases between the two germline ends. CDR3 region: CASTQRASSYNEQFF. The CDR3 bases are TGTGCCAGCACCCAACGGGCTAGCTCCTACAATGAGCAGTTCTTC.

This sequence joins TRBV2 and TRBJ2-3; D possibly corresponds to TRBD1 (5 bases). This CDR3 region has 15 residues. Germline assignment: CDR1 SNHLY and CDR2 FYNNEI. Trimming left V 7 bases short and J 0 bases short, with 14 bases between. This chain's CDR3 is CASNGAASSTDTQYF. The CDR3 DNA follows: TGTGCCAGCAATGGGGCAGCCTCTAGCACAGATACGCAGTATTTT.